The table lists the clone carrying this T cell receptor beta chain with a few counts. Its antigen is undetermined. This sample is part of a study of T cells in narcolepsy. Findings and limits, study-wide: Same-patient CSF and blood CD4+ T cell clonotypes included HCRT-specific and TRIB2-specific autoreactive ones.

The V and J ends lost 6 bases and 6 bases, in that order; junction bases with no gene match: 10. In germline, CDR1 is SQVTM, CDR2 ANQGSEA. This CDR3 contains 14 residues. TCRdb's copy holds only in-frame clones and misses some; the assay was immunoSEQ multiplex PCR. Altogether about 35,000 clones are present, approximately 77% being singletons, with the ten largest covering about 2.3%. The chain employs TRBV29-1 and TRBJ2-2, with 7 bases aligning to TRBD2. This TCR came from a human donor in good health. Sequencing was performed on memory (CD45RA-) CD4+ T cells from blood. CDR3 amino acids: CSVPGGSHSGELFF. CDR3 DNA sequence: TGCAGCGTCCCGGGGGGAAGTCACTCCGGGGAGCTGTTTTTT.